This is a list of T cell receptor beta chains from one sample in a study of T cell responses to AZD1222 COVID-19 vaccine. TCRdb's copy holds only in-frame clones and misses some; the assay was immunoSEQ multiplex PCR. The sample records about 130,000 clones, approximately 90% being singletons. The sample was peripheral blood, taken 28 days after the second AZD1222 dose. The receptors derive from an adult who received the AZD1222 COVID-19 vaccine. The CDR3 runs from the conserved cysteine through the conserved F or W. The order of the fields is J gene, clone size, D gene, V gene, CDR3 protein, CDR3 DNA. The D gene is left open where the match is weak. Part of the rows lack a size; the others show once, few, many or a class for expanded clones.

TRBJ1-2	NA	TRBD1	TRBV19	CASTLGQGMGYTF	TGTGCCAGTACCCTTGGACAGGGGATGGGCTACACCTTC
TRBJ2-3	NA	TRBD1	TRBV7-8	CASSPTLTGVGTDTQYF	TGTGCCAGCAGCCCGACCCTGACAGGGGTAGGCACAGATACGCAGTATTTT
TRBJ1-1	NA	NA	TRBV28	CASSLSGGEAFF	TGTGCCAGCAGTTTATCGGGGGGAGAAGCTTTCTTT
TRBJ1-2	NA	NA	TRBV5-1	CASSLGSGVSQNYGYTF	TGCGCCAGCAGCTTGGGTAGTGGGGTCTCCCAAAACTATGGCTACACCTTC
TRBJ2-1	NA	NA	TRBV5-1	CASMFDGNSYNEQFF	TGCGCCAGCATGTTTGACGGTAATTCCTACAATGAGCAGTTCTTC
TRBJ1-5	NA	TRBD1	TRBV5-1	CASSLGQGDIGNQPQHF	TGCGCCAGCAGCTTGGGACAGGGGGATATTGGCAATCAGCCCCAGCATTTT
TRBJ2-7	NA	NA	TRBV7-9	CASSLNNEQYF	TGTGCCAGCAGCTTAAATAACGAGCAGTACTTC
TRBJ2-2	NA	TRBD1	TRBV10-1	CARTGAGELFF	TGCGCCAGGACAGGGGCCGGGGAGCTGTTTTTT
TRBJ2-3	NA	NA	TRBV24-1	CATSGGSTDTQYF	TGTGCCACCAGTGGAGGCAGCACAGATACGCAGTATTTT
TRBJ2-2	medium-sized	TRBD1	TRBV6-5	CATNGQGHTGELFF	TGTGCCACCAACGGACAGGGTCACACCGGGGAGCTGTTTTTT
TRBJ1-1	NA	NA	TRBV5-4	CASSPPQKMNTEAFF	TGTGCCAGCAGCCCGCCGCAAAAGATGAACACTGAAGCTTTCTTT
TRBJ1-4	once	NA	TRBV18	CASSLAGTTNEKLFF	TGTGCCAGCTCACTAGCCGGGACAACGAATGAAAAACTGTTTTTT
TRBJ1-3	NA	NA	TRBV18	CASSPPGPGNTIYF	TGTGCCAGCTCACCCCCAGGCCCTGGAAACACCATATATTTT
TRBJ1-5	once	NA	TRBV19	CASTGGRGRDQPQHF	TGTGCCAGTACCGGGGGCCGCGGAAGGGACCAGCCCCAGCATTTT
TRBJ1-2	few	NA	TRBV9	CASSSSGWSNYGYTF	TGTGCCAGCAGCTCCTCAGGGTGGTCTAACTATGGCTACACCTTC
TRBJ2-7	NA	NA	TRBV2	CASSLSFGGDSYEQYF	TGTGCCAGCAGCTTGTCTTTTGGGGGAGACTCCTACGAGCAGTACTTC
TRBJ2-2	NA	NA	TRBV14	CASSSGLNTGELFF	TGTGCCAGCAGCTCCGGACTGAACACCGGGGAGCTGTTTTTT
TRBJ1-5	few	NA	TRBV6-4	CASSPDFNQPQHF	TGTGCCAGCAGTCCCGACTTTAATCAGCCCCAGCATTTT
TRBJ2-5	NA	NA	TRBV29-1	CSVEAMAARTQYF	TGCAGCGTTGAGGCCATGGCCGCCAGGACCCAGTACTTC
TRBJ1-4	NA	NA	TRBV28	CASIGSSLPHEKLFF	TGTGCCAGCATTGGGTCGTCCTTACCGCATGAAAAACTGTTTTTT
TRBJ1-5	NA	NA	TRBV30	CAWSVLANQPQHF	TGTGCCTGGAGTGTACTGGCCAATCAGCCCCAGCATTTT
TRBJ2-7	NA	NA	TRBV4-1	CASSQGAGSYEQYF	TGCGCCAGCAGCCAAGGGGCCGGCTCCTACGAGCAGTACTTC
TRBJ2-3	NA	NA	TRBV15	CATSRDSAGATPPSTDTQYF	TGTGCCACCAGCAGAGATAGCGCGGGGGCGACACCACCTAGCACAGATACGCAGTATTTT
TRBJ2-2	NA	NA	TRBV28	CASSLLGEQTGELFF	TGTGCCAGCAGCCTGTTGGGGGAGCAAACCGGGGAGCTGTTTTTT
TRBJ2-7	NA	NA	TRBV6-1	CASSEDGQYF	TGTGCCAGCAGTGAAGACGGGCAGTACTTC
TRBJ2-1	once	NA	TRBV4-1	CASSQGATRSSYNEQFF	TGCGCCAGCAGCCAAGGGGCGACTAGGTCGTCCTACAATGAGCAGTTCTTC
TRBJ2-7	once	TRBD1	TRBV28	CASSLLPGQGVTYEQYF	TGTGCCAGCAGTCTACTACCCGGACAGGGGGTAACCTACGAGCAGTACTTC
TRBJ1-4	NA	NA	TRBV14	CASSPPRRDRQGGKLFF	TGTGCCAGCAGCCCCCCGAGACGAGACAGGCAAGGTGGAAAACTGTTTTTT
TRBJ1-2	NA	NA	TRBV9	CASSLRSGPANYGYTF	TGTGCCAGCAGCCTTAGGTCGGGGCCAGCTAACTATGGCTACACCTTC
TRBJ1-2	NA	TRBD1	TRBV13	CASSVGQTSMGYTF	TGTGCCAGCAGCGTGGGACAGACCTCTATGGGCTACACCTTC
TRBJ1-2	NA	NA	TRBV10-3	CAISEWPATPNYGYTF	TGTGCCATCAGTGAGTGGCCAGCGACGCCTAACTATGGCTACACCTTC
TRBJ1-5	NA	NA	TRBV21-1	CASSKPRDQPQHF	TGTGCCAGCAGCAAGCCCAGGGATCAGCCCCAGCATTTT
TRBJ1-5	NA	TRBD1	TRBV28	CASSSNRGGNQPQHF	TGTGCCAGCAGTTCCAACAGGGGGGGCAATCAGCCCCAGCATTTT
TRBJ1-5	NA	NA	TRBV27	CASSLPNQPQHF	TGTGCCAGCAGTCTGCCTAATCAGCCCCAGCATTTT
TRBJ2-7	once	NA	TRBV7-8	CASSTGVYEQYF	TGTGCCAGCAGCACGGGGGTCTACGAGCAGTACTTC
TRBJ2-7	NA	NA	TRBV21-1	CASSKHLRDTSSYEQYF	TGTGCCAGCAGCAAACACCTCCGGGACACCAGCTCCTACGAGCAGTACTTC
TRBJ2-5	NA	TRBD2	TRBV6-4	CASRGKRERVCGEETQYF	TGTGCCAGCAGGGGGAAGCGGGAGCGGGTTTGTGGAGAAGAGACCCAGTACTTC
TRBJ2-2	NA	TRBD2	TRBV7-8	CASRLAGFGGGELFF	TGTGCCAGCAGACTAGCGGGATTTGGGGGCGGGGAGCTGTTTTTT
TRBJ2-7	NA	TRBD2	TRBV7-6	CASSLLPASGRSSYEQYF	TGTGCCAGCAGCTTACTGCCGGCTAGCGGGAGGTCATCCTACGAGCAGTACTTC
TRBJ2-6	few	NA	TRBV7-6	CASSLGTAVSGANVLTF	TGTGCCAGCAGCTTAGGTACGGCCGTCTCTGGGGCCAACGTCCTGACTTTC
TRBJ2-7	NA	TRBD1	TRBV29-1	CSVVATGGVKSYEQYF	TGCAGCGTTGTTGCGACAGGGGGCGTAAAGAGTTACGAGCAGTACTTC
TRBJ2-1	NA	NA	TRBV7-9	CASSLVQGTFHNEQFF	TGTGCCAGCAGCTTAGTACAGGGCACTTTCCACAATGAGCAGTTCTTC
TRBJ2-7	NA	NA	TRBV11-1	CASSLAGDEQYF	TGTGCCAGCAGCTTAGCGGGCGACGAGCAGTACTTC
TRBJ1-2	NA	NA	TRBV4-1	CASSQAVPNYGYTF	TGCGCCAGCAGCCAGGCGGTCCCTAACTATGGCTACACCTTC
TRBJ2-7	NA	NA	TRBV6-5	CASSPGTLTEYEQYF	TGTGCCAGCAGTCCCGGGACACTCACCGAATACGAGCAGTACTTC
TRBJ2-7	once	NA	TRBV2	CASTTAGGDYEQYF	TGTGCCAGCACTACGGCAGGGGGGGACTACGAGCAGTACTTC
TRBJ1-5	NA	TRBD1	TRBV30	CAWSQTGTSNQPQHF	TGTGCCTGGAGCCAGACAGGGACCAGCAATCAGCCCCAGCATTTT
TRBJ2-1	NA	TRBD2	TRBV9	CASSGSSGRAYNEQFF	TGTGCCAGCAGCGGCTCTAGCGGGAGGGCCTACAATGAGCAGTTCTTC
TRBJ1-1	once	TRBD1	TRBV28	CASRYKGQGNTEAFF	TGTGCCAGCAGATACAAGGGACAGGGGAACACTGAAGCTTTCTTT
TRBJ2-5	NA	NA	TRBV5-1	CASSLGLAQYF	TGCGCCAGCAGCTTGGGTTTGGCCCAGTACTTC
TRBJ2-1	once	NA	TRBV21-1	CAEDGLAGVWEQFF	TGTGCCGAGGACGGGCTAGCGGGAGTCTGGGAGCAGTTCTTC
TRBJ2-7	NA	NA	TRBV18	CASSTVHIGAYEQYF	TGTGCCAGCTCAACGGTCCATATAGGGGCTTACGAGCAGTACTTC
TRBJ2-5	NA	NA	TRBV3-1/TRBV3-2	CASSQRGTAGHGTQYF	TGTGCCAGCAGCCAAAGGGGAACCGCAGGGCACGGGACCCAGTACTTC
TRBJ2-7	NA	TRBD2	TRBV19	CASSMGGDEQYF	TGTGCCAGTAGTATGGGGGGGGACGAGCAGTACTTC
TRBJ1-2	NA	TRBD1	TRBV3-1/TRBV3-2	CASSQVGTVYGYTF	TGTGCCAGCAGCCAGGTGGGGACAGTCTATGGCTACACCTTC
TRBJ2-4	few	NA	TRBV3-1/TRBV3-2	CASSLDLRVAKNIQYF	TGTGCCAGCAGCCTAGACCTTCGGGTAGCCAAAAACATTCAGTACTTC
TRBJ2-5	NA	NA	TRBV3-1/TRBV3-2	CASSLRLEGETQYF	TGTGCCAGCAGCTTACGTCTGGAGGGAGAGACCCAGTACTTC
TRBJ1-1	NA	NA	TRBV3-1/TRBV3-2	CASSRAGIEAFF	TGTGCCAGCAGCCGGGCTGGAATCGAAGCTTTCTTT
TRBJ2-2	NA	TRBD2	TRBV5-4	CASSPYAGENTGELFF	TGTGCCAGCAGCCCTTATGCGGGAGAAAATACCGGGGAGCTGTTTTTT
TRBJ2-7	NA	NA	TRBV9	CASSLTTGREQYF	TGTGCCAGCAGCCTGACTACAGGGCGGGAGCAGTACTTC